This T cell receptor (beta chain) was recovered during a study of cytomegalovirus exposure and HLA in healthy donors. The CDR3 runs to 14 residues. V dropped 4 bases and J dropped 0; count of bases not matched to a gene: 1. Germline assignment: CDR1 MNHNY and CDR2 SVGAGI (reference sequence). The PCR had 60 Vbeta and 13 Jbeta primers. As handled by the study authors: Roughly 10 million shared chains were among about 80 million unique TCR beta chains counted in a later analysis. Sequencing was performed with immunoSEQ multiplex PCR; in TCRdb, only in-frame clones are kept and a portion is missing. That table gives V, J and clone size, and the DNA gave D and trimming. The sample has 200,000 to 250,000 clones. Study-wide results and limits: The study assumed roughly uniform donor sequencing depth for presence/absence analyses. The study put 150 or so TCR beta chains on its list as cytomegalovirus-associated. Other equally common chains were less clonally expanded than HLA-associated TCR beta chains, a later analysis showed.

Concerning this clone itself: The antigen is not known.

The gene calls are TRBV6-6 and TRBJ2-3; 7 bases fit TRBD1. The specimen sequenced was PBMCs. The sequence derives from a girl under 10 years old in good health and CMV-seropositive. CDR3 bases: TGTGCCAGCAGTTCGACAGGGAGCACAGATACGCAGTATTTT. It specifies CASSSTGSTDTQYF.